These 27 T cell receptor beta chains came from one sample sequenced in a study of blood T cell repertoires in COVID-19. Libraries were prepared by immunoSEQ multiplex PCR; TCRdb keeps only in-frame clonotypes and omits some of them. The table lists about 200,000 clones, 80% to 90% of them singletons. The material sequenced was peripheral blood. The receptors were sampled from a man between 60 and 75 years old with acute or convalescent COVID-19.

This clone has more than one count but fewer than ten. This chain connects TRBV5-5 to TRBJ1-5; 8 bases agree with TRBD1. This CDR3 has 14 amino acids. Germline lookup yields CDR1 SGHKS and CDR2 YYEKEE (reference sequence). J was trimmed by 4 bases and V by 4 bases; bases with no gene match: 4. The CDR3, as DNA: TGTGCCAGCAGCATTGACAGGGGAAATCAGCCCCAGCATTTT. It translates to CASSIDRGNQPQHF.

V and J are TRBV29-1 and TRBJ2-5; 10 bases match TRBD1. Germline-derived CDR1 and CDR2 are SQVTM and ANQGSEA. This CDR3 is built from 15 residues. The V and J ends lost 1 base and 5 bases, in that order; junction bases with no gene match: 7. The CDR3 is CSVEGSDRGSETQYF. CDR3 DNA sequence: TGCAGCGTTGAAGGATCGGACAGGGGGTCGGAGACCCAGTACTTC.

This clone was observed a single time. The chain has TRBV18 and TRBJ2-3; D might be TRBD2 (6 bases). The CDR3 runs to 15 residues. Between the trimmed V and J ends, which lost 6 bases and 6 bases, there was a span of 19 bases. Per the germline V gene, CDR1 is KGHSH and CDR2 is LQKENI. CDR3 coding DNA: TGTGCCAGCTCTCTACAAACCTGGGACTTTGATACGCAGTATTTT. Amino acids: CASSLQTWDFDTQYF. Full variable domain (outside the CDR3, taken from reference TRBV18 and TRBJ2-3): NAGVMQNPRHLVRRRGQEARLRCSPMKGHSHVYWYRQLPEEGLKFMVYLQKENIIDESGMPKERFSAEFPKEGPSILRIQQVVRGDSAAYFCASSLQTWDFDTQYFGPGTRLTVL.

V gene TRBV7-9 combines with J gene TRBJ1-4, with D possibly being TRBD1 (5 bases). The V and J ends lost 3 bases and 8 bases respectively, with 10 bases between them. The germline CDR1 and CDR2 sequences are SEHNR and FQNEAQ (reference sequence). CDR3 length: 13 amino acids. The CDR3 DNA sequence: TGTGCCAGCAGCTTTGGGGGGGAGGAAAAACTGTTTTTT. It codes for CASSFGGEEKLFF. The whole variable domain, filled in from reference TRBV7-9 and TRBJ1-4, reads DTGVSQNPRHKITKRGQNVTFRCDPISEHNRLYWYRQTLGQGPEFLTYFQNEAQLEKSRLLSDRFSAERPKGSFSTLEIQRTEQGDSAMYLCASSFGGEEKLFFGSGTQLSVL.

The chain joins TRBV24-1 to TRBJ2-1; TRBD2 agrees at 10 bases. In germline, CDR1 is KGHDR, CDR2 SFDVKD. With 4 bases clipped from V and 6 bases from J, the junction kept 11 bases outside the gene matches. The length of the CDR3 is 17 residues. This CDR3 is CATSETQAGGEGNEQFF. The CDR3 DNA follows: TGTGCCACCAGTGAAACCCAAGCGGGAGGGGAGGGCAATGAGCAGTTCTTC.

Note on this clone: The same CDR3 can be traced to other DNA sequences in this sample. The chain uses TRBV4-3 and TRBJ2-2; D is undetermined. Germline CDR1 reads LGHNA; CDR2 reads YSLEER. The CDR3 runs 14 residues. V gave up 5 bases and J gave up 1 base, with 8 bases separating them. This CDR3 is CASSRSENTGELFF. The CDR3, as DNA: TGCGCCAGCAGCAGATCAGAGAACACCGGGGAGCTGTTTTTT.

This sequence joins TRBV5-1 and TRBJ2-1, with TRBD2 matching over 10 bases. CDR1 and CDR2 from the germline V gene are SGHRS and YFSETQ. After removal of 4 bases from V and 8 bases from J, the junction contained 9 bases not matched to a gene. This CDR3 region has 15 residues. CDR3 loop: CASSPAEREGHEQFF. The CDR3 DNA sequence: TGCGCCAGCAGCCCGGCGGAGCGGGAGGGCCATGAGCAGTTCTTC. The full variable domain, completed using reference TRBV5-1 and TRBJ2-1, is KAGVTQTPRYLIKTRGQQVTLSCSPISGHRSVSWYQQTPGQGLQFLFEYFSETQRNKGNFPGRFSGRQFSNSRSEMNVSTLELGDSALYLCASSPAEREGHEQFFGPGTRLTVL.

The rearrangement joins TRBV5-1 to TRBJ2-1; D uncertain. This CDR3 is 13 amino acids long. The germline V gene encodes CDR1 SGHRS and CDR2 YFSETQ. Trimming took 0 bases from V and 6 from J, leaving 7 bases between them. The CDR3, as DNA: TGCGCCAGCAGCTTGGCACTGCCCAATGAGCAGTTCTTC. It specifies CASSLALPNEQFF.

The chain uses TRBV11-2 and TRBJ2-7; TRBD2 matches at 7 bases. CDR3 size: 14 residues. The V gene's germline CDR1 is SGHAT and CDR2 FQNNGV. V was pared by 7 bases and J by 0 bases, with 6 bases of the junction left unmatched. CDR3 residues: CASTPGEGSYEQYF. As DNA, the CDR3 is TGTGCCAGCACGCCGGGGGAGGGCTCCTACGAGCAGTACTTC.

This chain links TRBV12-3 or TRBV12-4 with TRBJ2-1; D not resolved. V was shortened by 5 bases and J by 9 bases, with 8 bases between the two germline ends. CDR3 length: 11 residues. The CDR3 DNA follows: TGTGCCAGCAGTCTTATTAGTGAGCAGTTCTTC. This gives the protein CASSLISEQFF.

Comments on this clone: Other DNA sequences in this sample translate to the same CDR3. V usage is TRBV3-1 (or the pseudogene TRBV3-2) and J usage is TRBJ2-3; 8 positions agree with TRBD2. Germline V gene sequence: CDR1 LGHDT, CDR2 YNNKEL (reference sequence). V dropped 4 bases and J dropped 1; count of bases not matched to a gene: 7. The CDR3 sequence is 16 residues long. CDR3 in amino acids: CASSPFSGSGTDTQYF. CDR3 DNA: TGTGCCAGCAGCCCCTTCAGCGGGAGCGGCACAGATACGCAGTATTTT.

The chain combines TRBV28 with TRBJ2-2; the match to TRBD1 covers 9 bases. The CDR3 consists of 15 residues. Trimming removed 6 bases from V and 5 bases from J; junction bases left unmatched: 7. CDR1 and CDR2 (germline): MDHEN, SYDVKM. The CDR3 here is CASRRGQGRTGELFF. The CDR3 bases are TGTGCCAGCAGACGGGGACAGGGTAGAACCGGGGAGCTGTTTTTT.

This chain connects TRBV29-1 to TRBJ2-2, with TRBD1 matching 8 bases. Germline lookup yields CDR1 SQVTM and CDR2 ANQGSEA. Trimming took 4 bases from V and 0 from J; bases not matched to a gene: 4. The CDR3 has 15 residues. CDR3 bases: TGCAGCGTTGCACGGGACAGGTCGAACACCGGGGAGCTGTTTTTT. Its translation: CSVARDRSNTGELFF.

This clone has only one observation. CDR3 nucleotides: TGTGCCAGCAGTTACTCGAGCCTCTACCAAGAGACCCAGTACTTC. It translates to CASSYSSLYQETQYF. V usage is TRBV6-5 and J usage is TRBJ2-5; D unclear. The CDR3 runs to 15 residues. CDR1 is MNHEY and CDR2 is SVGAGI in the germline V gene. With 0 bases removed from V and 0 bases from J, the gap between germline ends came to 8 bases.

The chain recombines TRBV28 with TRBJ2-7, with D tentatively TRBD2 (5 bases). The CDR3 has 15 amino acids. The germline V gene encodes CDR1 MDHEN and CDR2 SYDVKM. The ends were cut back, 4 bases at V and 2 bases at J, with 15 bases in the middle. The CDR3, as DNA: TGTGCCAGCAGTTCCCCCGGAGGCTCTACCTACGAGCAGTACTTC. It translates to CASSSPGGSTYEQYF.

This chain links TRBV5-8 with TRBJ2-2; D is uncertain. V was clipped by 5 bases and J by 1 base, with 9 bases between them. CDR3 length equals 14 residues. The germline gives CDR1 SGHTS, CDR2 YDEGEE. The DNA of the CDR3 is TGTGCCAGCAGATTGTACGGGAACACCGGGGAGCTGTTTTTT. It is translated as CASRLYGNTGELFF.

The chain employs TRBV19 and TRBJ2-3, with 9 bases matching TRBD2. Per the germline V gene, CDR1 is LNHDA and CDR2 is SQIVND (reference sequence). V gave up 3 bases and J gave up 4 bases; unmatched junction bases: 2. The CDR3 contains 14 residues. In DNA form, the CDR3 reads TGTGCCAGTAGTATTAGCGGGAGTGCAGATACGCAGTATTTT. It specifies CASSISGSADTQYF.

The chain joins TRBV28 to TRBJ2-1; no clear D. In germline, CDR1 is MDHEN, CDR2 SYDVKM. V gave up 7 bases and J gave up 3 bases, with 13 bases separating them. The CDR3 has 14 residues. The CDR3: CASIQAGHYNEQFF. As DNA, the CDR3 is TGTGCCAGCATCCAGGCAGGCCACTACAATGAGCAGTTCTTC.

This clone was seen once. The gene calls are TRBV28 and TRBJ1-1; D is possibly TRBD1 (5 bases). V was trimmed by 7 bases and J by 3 bases, leaving 15 bases between them. The length of the CDR3 is 14 residues. Germline assignment: CDR1 MDHEN and CDR2 SYDVKM. In DNA, the CDR3 is TGTGCCAGCACCCTCGACGGGGGGGACACTGAAGCTTTCTTT. It specifies CASTLDGGDTEAFF.

The V call is TRBV12-3 or TRBV12-4, the J call TRBJ1-2; the D is unclear. Trimming shortened V by 4 bases and J by 4 bases, and 7 bases separated the two germline ends. The CDR3 spans 12 residues. CDR3 bases: TGTGCCAGCAGTTACAGTTCCTATGGCTACACCTTC. Translated: CASSYSSYGYTF.

This chain connects TRBV21-1 to TRBJ1-2; TRBD1, the table's D call, was not compared with the DNA. TRBV21-1 is a pseudogene. CDR3 length: 13 amino acids. This chain's CDR3 is CASSKGQANGYTF. The CDR3 DNA reads as TGTGCCAGCAGCAAGGGACAGGCCAATGGCTACACCTTC.

The chain is built from TRBV28 and TRBJ2-1; D may be TRBD2 (5 bases). Trimming left V 5 bases short and J 9 bases short, with 11 bases between. CDR1 MDHEN and CDR2 SYDVKM come from the germline V gene. The CDR3 contains 12 residues. CDR3 sequence reads: CASSRRAGEQFF. The DNA of the CDR3 is TGTGCCAGCAGTCGGCGGGCGGGTGAGCAGTTCTTC.

This clone was seen ten or more times. This chain uses TRBV6-2 or TRBV6-3 with TRBJ2-1; tentative D call: TRBD1 (6 bases). Trimming took off 0 bases at V and 6 bases at J, with 12 bases between the two ends. The CDR3 spans 15 residues. CDR1 and CDR2 from the germline V gene are MNHEY and SVGEGT. The CDR3: CASSYSMEGGNEQFF. The DNA of the CDR3 is TGTGCCAGCAGTTACTCGATGGAAGGGGGCAATGAGCAGTTCTTC.

This rearrangement joins TRBV25-1 to TRBJ2-7; 9 bases are shared with TRBD1. Looked up from germline, CDR1 is MGHDK and CDR2 is SYGVNS. The CDR3 length is 14 residues. Losses at the gene ends were 2 bases for V and 6 bases for J; bases not matched to a gene: 5. CDR3 in amino acids: CASSERGQGSEQYF. The CDR3 bases are TGTGCCAGCAGTGAACGGGGACAGGGTAGCGAGCAGTACTTC.

V and J are TRBV11-3 and TRBJ2-7; 9 bases fit TRBD1. CDR3 length equals 13 residues. The J segment lost 4 bases and the V segment lost 5 bases, leaving 3 bases of the junction unmatched. Germline V gene data show CDR1 as SGHNT and CDR2 as YENEEA. In DNA form, the CDR3 reads TGTGCCAGCAGCCCCGGACAGGGGTACGAGCAGTACTTC. Translation gives CASSPGQGYEQYF.

The chain employs TRBV27 and TRBJ2-7; 13 positions match TRBD2. Germline trimming cut 2 bases from V and 4 bases from J; bases unmatched to any gene: 8. CDR3 length: 17 residues. Per germline, CDR1 MNHEY and CDR2 SMNVEV (reference sequence). This chain's CDR3 is CASSLEPGTSGIYEQYF. CDR3 in DNA: TGTGCCAGCAGTTTAGAGCCCGGGACTAGCGGGATTTACGAGCAGTACTTC.

The chain uses TRBV19 and TRBJ2-7; perhaps TRBD1 as D (5 bases). The CDR3 extends over 13 amino acids. V was trimmed by 1 base and J by 4 bases, leaving 8 bases between them. Germline V gene sequence: CDR1 LNHDA, CDR2 SQIVND (reference sequence). CDR3 sequence reads: CASSIATAYEQYF. CDR3 DNA: TGTGCCAGTAGTATAGCGACAGCATACGAGCAGTACTTC.